This TCR beta chain is from a study of CD8+ T cells in alopecia areata listed by TCRdb under 2018. For context, the study as a whole: The study used high-throughput TCRbeta sequencing to examine T cell clonal expansion in alopecia areata, in both the C3H/HeJ mouse model and human patients. On the human side, TCRbeta sequencing was run on scalp tissue and on sorted CD4+ and CD8+ peripheral blood T cells from healthy controls and from alopecia areata patients with either patchy or totalis/universalis disease. Scalp clonality was compared among normal scalp (n=4), patchy alopecia areata scalp (n=8), and alopecia totalis/universalis scalp (n=8). The RNA source kit depended on sample type: the PAXgene miRNA kit for fixed scalp, the miRNeasy kit for PBMCs, and the RNeasy kit for mouse skin. immunoSEQ multiplex PCR using 35 Vbeta forward primers and 13 Jbeta reverse primers was used to amplify TCRbeta CDR3 regions. Overall study outcomes, separate from this receptor: Shared TCR sequences between patients were less evident than in mice, which may be partly attributable to HLA diversity in the patient population. Unlike mouse skin, which is dominated by gammadelta T cells, normal human skin has resident alphabeta T cells that are also sequenced, and this complicates analysis of the scalp TCR repertoire. Compared with normal scalp, lesional scalp had higher clonality and more expanded CD8+ clones, particularly in alopecia totalis/universalis, a pattern that suggests antigenic drive.

From alopecia areata patients, peripheral blood was collected along with lesional scalp punch biopsies. PBMCs were separated by density centrifugation and stained for CD3, CD4 and CD8, after which CD4+ and CD8+ T cells were sorted on a FACSAria. Alopecia areata patients who were not treated were recruited through a multicenter biomarker study. In a handful of patients from the biomarker study, blood CD8+ T cells were sorted further into NKG2D-low and NKG2D-high fractions. To note about this clone: There is no known antigen for this receptor. Per-nucleotide qualities are absent, and no much larger clonotype sits a single base away.

Per the germline V gene (reference sequence), GTSNPN is the CDR1 and SVGIG is the CDR2. The CDR3 numbers 14 residues from cysteine through phenylalanine. Solely the CDR3 DNA is kept, with 42 bases framed from the first base. V drops 3 bases and J drops 0 bases, leaving 11 bases in between. The library was made by the immunoSEQ multiplex PCR assay. RNA was extracted from all samples and reverse transcribed into cDNA, which served as template for TCR sequencing. SuperScript III was used to make first-strand cDNA, primed with a 2:1 mix of oligo-dT and random hexamers. Amplification bias was assessed with a synthetic immune receptor repertoire, and residual bias was removed computationally. As for the original processing: Raw reads were preprocessed for error removal, and CDR3 was defined according to IMGT conventions as running from the conserved cysteine to phenylalanine. To get clonality, Shannon entropy was normalized by log2 of the number of productive unique TCRs and the result was subtracted from 1. Scalp TCRbeta sequences were cross-referenced with sorted blood CD4 and CD8 repertoires so that the CD4 or CD8 identity of scalp clones could be inferred. TCRdb retrieved this table from immuneACCESS and kept in-frame rearrangements only. Not all clones are present; in checked studies, unresolved V genes account for under half, and no reason is known for the remainder. The DNA gave D and trimming, while V, J and clone size come from that table. The sample includes about 110,000 clones, with under 65% observed a single time. More than 20% of the sample is in the top ten clones.

Material: NKG2D-low CD8+ T cells sorted from blood. The cell subset or site label corresponds to: sorted CD8+ NKG2D-low blood T cells. This clonotype was obtained from a human donor with alopecia areata. The chain is assembled from TRBV30 and TRBJ1-1; a weak D assignment points to TRBD1 (6 bases agree). The CDR3 corresponds to CAWSHGGLNTEAFF. Read as DNA, the sequence is TGTGCCTGGAGCCATGGGGGCCTGAACACTGAAGCTTTCTTT.